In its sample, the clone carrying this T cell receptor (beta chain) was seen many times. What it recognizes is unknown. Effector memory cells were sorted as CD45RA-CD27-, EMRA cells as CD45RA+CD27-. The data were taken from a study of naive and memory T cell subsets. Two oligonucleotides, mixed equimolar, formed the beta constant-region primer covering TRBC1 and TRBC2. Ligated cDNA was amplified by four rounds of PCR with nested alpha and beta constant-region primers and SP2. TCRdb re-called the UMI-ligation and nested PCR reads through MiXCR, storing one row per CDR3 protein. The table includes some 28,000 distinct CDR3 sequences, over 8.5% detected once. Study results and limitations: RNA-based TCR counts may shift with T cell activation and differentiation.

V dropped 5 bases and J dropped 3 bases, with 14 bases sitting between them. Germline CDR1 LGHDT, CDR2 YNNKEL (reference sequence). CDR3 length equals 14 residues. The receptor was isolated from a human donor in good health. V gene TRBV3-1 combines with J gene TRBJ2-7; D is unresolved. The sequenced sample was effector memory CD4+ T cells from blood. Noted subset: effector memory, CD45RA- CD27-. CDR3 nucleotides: TGTGCCAGCAGCAAGAGGTCCAGTGTCTACGAGCAGTACTTC. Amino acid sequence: CASSKRSSVYEQYF.